This section outlines one TCR beta chain sequence together with its context. As for treatment: oral pan-JAK inhibitor, 5-10 mg twice daily. The record originates from a study of CD8+ T cells in alopecia areata. Study background: Treated individuals took tofacitinib by mouth, 5 to 10 mg twice daily.

Extraction of RNA preceded its reverse transcription into cDNA, which served as the sequencing template. Libraries were prepared by immunoSEQ multiplex PCR; TCRdb keeps only in-frame clonotypes and omits some of them. The top ten hold roughly 0.67% of the sample, which has over 150,000 clones, 60% seen once. Trimming stripped 4 bases from V and 4 bases from J, with 11 bases between. Looked up from germline, CDR1 is MNHEY and CDR2 is SMNVEV (reference sequence). This CDR3 has 14 amino acids. The rearrangement joins TRBV27 to TRBJ1-5, with D unresolved. The origin of this receptor is a human donor with alopecia areata. This sample comprised CD4+ T cells sorted from blood, obtained at week 4, from a patient treated with tofacitinib. This CDR3 is CASSSLTRNQPQHF. The CDR3 nucleotides read TGTGCCAGCAGTTCCCTAACACGGAATCAGCCCCAGCATTTT.